The text below deals with one TCR beta chain. This clonotype was counted at least ten times. Its antigen is still unknown. The input lacks base qualities; no much larger clone sits a single base away. The data were produced on an Illumina HiSeq 1500. TCRdb ran its own pipeline on the public reads, namely fastp trimming at Q25 and MiXCR clone calling, and kept in-frame beta chains. When rows share a CDR3 protein, they turn into one entry using the most common DNA and genes. Present in this sample are 490,000 or so distinct CDR3 sequences, around 11% of which were seen just once. The ten top clones hold roughly 10% of the sample. The CDR3 contains 12 residues, cysteine and phenylalanine counted. Solely the CDR3 DNA is kept, with 36 bases framed from the first base. CDR1 and CDR2 were assigned from the germline V gene as SGHTA and FQGNSA. V is cut by 0 bases and J by 4 bases, and the space between the germline ends is 3 bases.

The sample is drawn from a study of T cell repertoires in cytomegalovirus infection (dated by TCRdb to between 2018 and 2021). General notes on the study: Donor HLA type was relevant to the analysis, as public TCR beta signatures indicated carriage of CMV infection together with the matching HLA type. Overall study outcomes, separate from this receptor: In the ex vivo response, HLA-C-restricted CMV-specific TCR beta clonotypes were dominant, and in two of eight donors the single most frequent clonotype came from this HLA-C-restricted group. In both this cohort and an independent approximately 400-donor cohort, the cumulative frequency of public TCR beta family members distinguished carriers of CMV infection plus the relevant HLA type.

The sequenced sample was PBMCs. The clonotype originates from a human donor in good health (CMV status not recorded). Some clones in this sample may be carry-over from other donors' samples. The chain uses TRBV7-2 and TRBJ1-2; the D gene cannot be resolved reliably. The DNA sequence is given as TGTGCCAGCAGCTTAGCTCTCTATGGCTACACCTTC. The encoded protein is CASSLALYGYTF.